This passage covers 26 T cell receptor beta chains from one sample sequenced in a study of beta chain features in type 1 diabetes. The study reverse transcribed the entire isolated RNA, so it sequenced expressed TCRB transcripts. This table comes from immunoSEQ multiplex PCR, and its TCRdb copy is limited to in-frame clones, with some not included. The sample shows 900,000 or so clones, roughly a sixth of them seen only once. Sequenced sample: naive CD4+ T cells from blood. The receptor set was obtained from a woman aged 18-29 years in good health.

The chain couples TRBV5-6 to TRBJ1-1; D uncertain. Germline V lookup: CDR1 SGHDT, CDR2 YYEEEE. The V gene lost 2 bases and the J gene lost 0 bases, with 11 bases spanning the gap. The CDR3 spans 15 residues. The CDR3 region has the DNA TGTGCCAGCAGCTTTGGCGCCGTCATGAACACTGAAGCTTTCTTT. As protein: CASSFGAVMNTEAFF.

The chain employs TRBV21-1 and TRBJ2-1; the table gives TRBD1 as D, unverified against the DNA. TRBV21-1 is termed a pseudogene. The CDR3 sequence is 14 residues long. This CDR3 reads CASSSRQQTNEQFF. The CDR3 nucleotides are TGTGCCAGCAGCTCCCGACAGCAAACGAATGAGCAGTTCTTC.

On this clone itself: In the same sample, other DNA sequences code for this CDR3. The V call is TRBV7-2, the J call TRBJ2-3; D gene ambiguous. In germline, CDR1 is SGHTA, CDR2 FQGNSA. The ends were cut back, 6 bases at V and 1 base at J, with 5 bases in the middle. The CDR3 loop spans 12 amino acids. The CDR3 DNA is TGTGCCAGCAGTTCGGGCACAGATACGCAGTATTTT. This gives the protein CASSSGTDTQYF.

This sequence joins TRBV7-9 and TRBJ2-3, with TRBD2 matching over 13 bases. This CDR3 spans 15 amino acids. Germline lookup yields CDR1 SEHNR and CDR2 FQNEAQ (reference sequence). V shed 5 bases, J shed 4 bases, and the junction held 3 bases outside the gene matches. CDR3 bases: TGTGCCAGCAGCCCGGGACTAGCGGGACCAGATACGCAGTATTTT. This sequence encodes CASSPGLAGPDTQYF.

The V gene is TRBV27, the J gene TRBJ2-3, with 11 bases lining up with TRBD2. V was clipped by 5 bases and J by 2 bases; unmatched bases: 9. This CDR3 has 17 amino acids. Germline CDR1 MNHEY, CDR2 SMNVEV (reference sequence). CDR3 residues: CASSPLGLAVYTDTQYF. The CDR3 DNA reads TGTGCCAGCAGTCCCCTGGGACTAGCGGTCTACACAGATACGCAGTATTTT.

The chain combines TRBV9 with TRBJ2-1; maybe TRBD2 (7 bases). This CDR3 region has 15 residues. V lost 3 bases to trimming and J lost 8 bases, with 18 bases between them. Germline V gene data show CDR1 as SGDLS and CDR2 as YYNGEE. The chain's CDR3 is CASSAGVGLVYEQFF. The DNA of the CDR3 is TGTGCCAGCAGCGCAGGGGTTGGACTAGTCTATGAGCAGTTCTTC.

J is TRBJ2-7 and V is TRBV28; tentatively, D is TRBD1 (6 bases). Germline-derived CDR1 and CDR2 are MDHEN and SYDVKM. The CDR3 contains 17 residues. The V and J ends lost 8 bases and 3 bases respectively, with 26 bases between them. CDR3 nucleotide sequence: TGTGCCAGCGTTGGACAGAACGCCCCCAGATATCACTACGAGCAGTACTTC. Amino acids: CASVGQNAPRYHYEQYF.

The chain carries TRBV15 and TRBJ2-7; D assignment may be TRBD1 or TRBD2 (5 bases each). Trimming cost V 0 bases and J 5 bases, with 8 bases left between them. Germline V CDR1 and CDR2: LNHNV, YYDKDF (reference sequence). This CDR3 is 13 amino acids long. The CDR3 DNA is TGTGCCACCAGCAGAGACAGGGACCACGAGCAGTACTTC. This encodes CATSRDRDHEQYF.

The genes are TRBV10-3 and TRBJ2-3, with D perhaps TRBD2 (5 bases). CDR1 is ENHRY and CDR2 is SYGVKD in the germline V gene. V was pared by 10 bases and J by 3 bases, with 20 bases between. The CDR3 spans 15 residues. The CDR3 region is CASSPRGSRTDTQYF. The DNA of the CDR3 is TGTGCCAGCAGCCCCCGAGGGAGTCGAACAGATACGCAGTATTTT.

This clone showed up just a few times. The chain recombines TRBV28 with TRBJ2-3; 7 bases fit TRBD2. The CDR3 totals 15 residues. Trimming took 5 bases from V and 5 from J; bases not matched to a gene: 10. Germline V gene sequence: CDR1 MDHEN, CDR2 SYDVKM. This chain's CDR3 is CASSLLGRELDTQYF. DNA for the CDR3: TGTGCCAGCAGTCTCCTCGGGCGGGAGCTAGATACGCAGTATTTT.

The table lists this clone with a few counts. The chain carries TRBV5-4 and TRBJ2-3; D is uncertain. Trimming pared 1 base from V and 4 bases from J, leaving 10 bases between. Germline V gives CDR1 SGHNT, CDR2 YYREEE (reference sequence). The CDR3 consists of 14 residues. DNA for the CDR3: TGTGCCAGCAGCTTGAGTGGGGTCCCAGATACGCAGTATTTT. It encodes CASSLSGVPDTQYF.

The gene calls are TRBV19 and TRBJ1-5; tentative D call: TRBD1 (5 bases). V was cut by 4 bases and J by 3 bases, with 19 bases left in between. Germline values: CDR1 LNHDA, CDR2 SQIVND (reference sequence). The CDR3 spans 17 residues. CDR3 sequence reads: CASSRGPIREVNQPQHF. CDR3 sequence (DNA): TGTGCCAGTAGTAGGGGTCCAATCAGGGAGGTCAATCAGCCCCAGCATTTT.

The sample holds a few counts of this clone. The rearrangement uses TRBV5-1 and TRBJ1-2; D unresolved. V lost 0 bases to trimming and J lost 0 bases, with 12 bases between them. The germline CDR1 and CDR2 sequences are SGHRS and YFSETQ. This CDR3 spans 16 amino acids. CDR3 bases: TGCGCCAGCAGCTTGGGGTACAGTAAGGCTAACTATGGCTACACCTTC. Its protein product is CASSLGYSKANYGYTF.

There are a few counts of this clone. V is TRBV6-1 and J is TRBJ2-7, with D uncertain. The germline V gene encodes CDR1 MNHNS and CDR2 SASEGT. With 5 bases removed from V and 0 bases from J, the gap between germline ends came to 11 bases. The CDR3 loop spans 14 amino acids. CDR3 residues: CASSSQLSSYEQYF. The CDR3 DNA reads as TGTGCCAGCAGTTCCCAACTCAGCTCCTACGAGCAGTACTTC.

The CDR3 DNA is TGCGCCAGCAGCCAAGGACCACAGAGGGGCTCGGTCTACGAGCAGTACTTC. It is translated as CASSQGPQRGSVYEQYF. The V and J genes are TRBV4-3 and TRBJ2-7, with D perhaps assigned TRBD1 or TRBD2 (5 bases each). Germline V CDR1 and CDR2: LGHNA, YSLEER. V dropped 1 base and J dropped 3 bases, with 19 bases sitting between them. The CDR3 covers 17 residues.

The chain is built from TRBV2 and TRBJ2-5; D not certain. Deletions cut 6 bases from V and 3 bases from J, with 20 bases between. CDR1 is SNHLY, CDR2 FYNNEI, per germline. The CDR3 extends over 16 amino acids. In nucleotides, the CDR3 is TGTGCCAGCAGCTCACTTCTAGGACGGATGGAAGAGACCCAGTACTTC. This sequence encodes CASSSLLGRMEETQYF.

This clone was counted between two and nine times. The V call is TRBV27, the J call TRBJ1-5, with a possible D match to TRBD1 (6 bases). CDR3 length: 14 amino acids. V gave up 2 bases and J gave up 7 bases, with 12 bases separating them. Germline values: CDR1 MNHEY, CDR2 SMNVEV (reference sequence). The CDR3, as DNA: TGTGCCAGCAGTTTACGGGGCGGGGGCCAGCCCCAGCATTTT. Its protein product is CASSLRGGGQPQHF.

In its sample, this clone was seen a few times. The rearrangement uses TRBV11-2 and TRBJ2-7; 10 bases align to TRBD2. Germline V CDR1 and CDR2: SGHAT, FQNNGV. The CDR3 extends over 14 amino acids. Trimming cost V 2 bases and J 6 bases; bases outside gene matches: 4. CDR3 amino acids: CASSLIAGGLEQYF. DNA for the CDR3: TGTGCCAGCAGCTTAATAGCGGGAGGCCTCGAGCAGTACTTC.

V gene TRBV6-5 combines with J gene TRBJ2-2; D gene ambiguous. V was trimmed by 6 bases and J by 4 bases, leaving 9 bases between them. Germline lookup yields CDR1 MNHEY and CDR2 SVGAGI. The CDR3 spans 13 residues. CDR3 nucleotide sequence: TGTGCCAGCAGAATTGCCAGCACCGGGGAGCTGTTTTTT. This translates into CASRIASTGELFF.

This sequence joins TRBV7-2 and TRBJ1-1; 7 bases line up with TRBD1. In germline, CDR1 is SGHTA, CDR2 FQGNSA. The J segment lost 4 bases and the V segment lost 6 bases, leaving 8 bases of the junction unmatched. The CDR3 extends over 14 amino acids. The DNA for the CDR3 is TGTGCCAGCAGGCGACGAGACAGGGTCACTGAAGCTTTCTTT. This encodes CASRRRDRVTEAFF.

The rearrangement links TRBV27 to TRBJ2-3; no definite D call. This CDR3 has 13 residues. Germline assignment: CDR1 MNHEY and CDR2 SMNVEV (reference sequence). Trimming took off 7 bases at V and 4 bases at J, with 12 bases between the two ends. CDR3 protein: CASTNPRADTQYF. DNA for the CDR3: TGTGCCAGCACGAACCCACGGGCAGATACGCAGTATTTT.

CDR3 coding DNA: TGCAGCGTTCGTTGGGGGTTTACGGTTTCGGATACGCAGTATTTT. It codes for CSVRWGFTVSDTQYF. This chain joins TRBV29-1 and TRBJ2-3; the D call may be TRBD1 or TRBD2 (5 bases each). The ends were cut back, 5 bases at V and 6 bases at J, with 21 bases in the middle. This CDR3 is 15 amino acids long. CDR1 is SQVTM and CDR2 is ANQGSEA in the germline V gene.

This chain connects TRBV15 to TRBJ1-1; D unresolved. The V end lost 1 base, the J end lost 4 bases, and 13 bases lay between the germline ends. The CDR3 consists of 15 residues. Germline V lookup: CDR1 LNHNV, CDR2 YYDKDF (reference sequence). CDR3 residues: CATSRVTGLGTEAFF. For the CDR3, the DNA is TGTGCCACCAGCAGAGTAACCGGGCTGGGCACTGAAGCTTTCTTT.

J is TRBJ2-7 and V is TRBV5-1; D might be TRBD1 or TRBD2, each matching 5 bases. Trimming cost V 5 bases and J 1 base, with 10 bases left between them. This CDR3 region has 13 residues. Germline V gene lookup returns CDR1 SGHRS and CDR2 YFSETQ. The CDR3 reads CASRRDRSYEQYF. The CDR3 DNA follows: TGCGCCAGCAGACGGGACCGGTCCTACGAGCAGTACTTC.

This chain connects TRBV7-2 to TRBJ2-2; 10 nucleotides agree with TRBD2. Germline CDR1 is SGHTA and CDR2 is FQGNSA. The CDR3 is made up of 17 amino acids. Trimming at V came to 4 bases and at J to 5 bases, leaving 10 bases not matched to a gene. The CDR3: CASSWKREGRFTGELFF. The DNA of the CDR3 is TGTGCCAGCAGCTGGAAGCGGGAGGGCCGTTTTACCGGGGAGCTGTTTTTT.

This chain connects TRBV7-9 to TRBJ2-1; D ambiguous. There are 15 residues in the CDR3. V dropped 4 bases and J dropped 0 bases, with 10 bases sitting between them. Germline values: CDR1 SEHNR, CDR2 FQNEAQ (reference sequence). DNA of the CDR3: TGTGCCAGCAGCTCCCAGACAAGCTCCTACAATGAGCAGTTCTTC. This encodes CASSSQTSSYNEQFF.